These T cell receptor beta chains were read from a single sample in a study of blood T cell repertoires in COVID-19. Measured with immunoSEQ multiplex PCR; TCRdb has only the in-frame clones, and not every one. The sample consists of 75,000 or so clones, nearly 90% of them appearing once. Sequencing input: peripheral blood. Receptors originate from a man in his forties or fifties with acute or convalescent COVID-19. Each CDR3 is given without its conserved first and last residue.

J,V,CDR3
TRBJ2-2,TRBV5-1,ASSTRPGTGELF
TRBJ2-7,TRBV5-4,ASSFGHDSYEQY
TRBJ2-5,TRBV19,ASSIDQGAINKY
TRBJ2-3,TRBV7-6,ASSSLVGGRADTQY
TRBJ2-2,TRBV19,ASRDRAKTGELF
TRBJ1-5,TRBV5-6,ASSSGQTNQPQH
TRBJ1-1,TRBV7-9,ASSFGQPNTEAF
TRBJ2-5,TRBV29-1,SVGTGQETQY
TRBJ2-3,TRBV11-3,ASSPQTGASTDTQY
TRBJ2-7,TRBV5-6,ASSLGGTAWFEQY
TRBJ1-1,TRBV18,ASSPKGTTKNTEAF
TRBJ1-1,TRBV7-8,ASSFHTEAEAF
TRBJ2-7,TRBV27,ASSVLAGDPYEQY
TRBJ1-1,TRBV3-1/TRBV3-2,ASSQTGVLTEAF
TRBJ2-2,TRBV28,ATTIQGNTGELF
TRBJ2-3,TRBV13,ASSLGLVAGGRDTQY
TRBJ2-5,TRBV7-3,ASSEQGAPQETQY
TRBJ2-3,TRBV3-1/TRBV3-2,ASSSTTSGGSTDTQY
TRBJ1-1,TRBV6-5,ASSYLGENTEAF
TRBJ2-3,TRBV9,ASSGPSGTSTDTQY
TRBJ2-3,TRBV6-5,ASIETIRGTDTQY
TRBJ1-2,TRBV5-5,ASSLAQGTYGYT
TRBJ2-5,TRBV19,ASKEDRVGETQY
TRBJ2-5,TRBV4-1,ASSQGGLVGETQY
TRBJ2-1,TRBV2,ASGLAGGEISYNEQF
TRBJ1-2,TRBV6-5,ASVDRVHYGYT
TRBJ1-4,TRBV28,ASSWTGGRNEKLF
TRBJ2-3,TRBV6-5,ASSSPSSTDTQY
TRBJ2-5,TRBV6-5,ASSLGLDQETQY
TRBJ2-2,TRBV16,ASSQQGDTGELF
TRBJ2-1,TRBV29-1,SVEAEPGLASYNEQF
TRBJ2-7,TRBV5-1,ATNNGYEQY
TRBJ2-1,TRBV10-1,ASSESIPGGFNEQF
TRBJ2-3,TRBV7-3,ASSRLAGVTDTQY
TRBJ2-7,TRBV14,ASSQVQGTYEQY
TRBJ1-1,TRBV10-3,AIRTTGTNTEAF
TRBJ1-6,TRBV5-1,ASSLAGTAESPLH
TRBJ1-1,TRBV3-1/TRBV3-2,ASSAQVGNTEAF
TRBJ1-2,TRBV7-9,ASSLDGTLSYYGYT
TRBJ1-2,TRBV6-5,ASRINRAGYGYT
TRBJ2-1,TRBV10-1,ASSQNVDREQF
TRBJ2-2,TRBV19,ASRLSGGPISTGELF
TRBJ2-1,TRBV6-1,ASSEVRGQGAYEQF
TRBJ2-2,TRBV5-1,ASSLALAGGRTGELF
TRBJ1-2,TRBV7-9,ASSLRTGDGYT
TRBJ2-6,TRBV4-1,ASSQDLVGSGANVLT
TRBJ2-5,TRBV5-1,ASSLDLAEETQY
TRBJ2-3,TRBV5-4,ASRQSTGPFITQY
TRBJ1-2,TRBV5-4,ASSLEGQDYGYT
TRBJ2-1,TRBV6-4,ASRRLPSAGEQF
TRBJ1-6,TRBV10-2,ASSPYMTEKDSPLH
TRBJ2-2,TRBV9,ASSVALGRELF
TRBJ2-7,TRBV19,ASSEGQGAVEQY
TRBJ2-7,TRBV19,ASSRTGQGTHEQY
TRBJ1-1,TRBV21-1,ANYSQGLYSGNTEAF
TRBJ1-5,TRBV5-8,ASSTQGNSNQPQH
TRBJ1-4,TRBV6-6,ASSYSVTGPGEKLF
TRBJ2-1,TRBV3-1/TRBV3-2,ASSQVTGGPYNEQF
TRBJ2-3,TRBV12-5,ASGLVLGREADTQY
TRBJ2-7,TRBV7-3,ASSAGVGYEQY